These T cell receptor beta chains were read from a single sample in a study of cytomegalovirus exposure and HLA in healthy donors. Assay: immunoSEQ multiplex PCR; the TCRdb copy retains only in-frame clones and omits some. The sample lists about 83,000 clones; roughly 76% were seen once. Material for sequencing was PBMCs. The source of these receptors is a woman aged 25 to 39 in good health and CMV-seronegative. The CDR3 runs from the conserved cysteine through the conserved F or W. The D gene is left open where the match is weak. Only part of the rows carry a size: once, few, many, or a class if the clone is expanded.

V	J	D	size	CDR3	DNA
TRBV18	TRBJ2-1	NA	NA	CASSPGGEQFF	TGTGCCAGCTCACCAGGCGGGGAGCAGTTCTTC
TRBV7-9	TRBJ2-1	NA	NA	CASSFTSQGEQFF	TGTGCCAGCAGCTTCACATCTCAGGGAGAGCAGTTCTTC
TRBV5-6	TRBJ1-2	NA	NA	CASRLRVSYGYTF	TGTGCCAGCAGGCTGAGGGTTTCCTATGGCTACACCTTC
TRBV7-9	TRBJ1-5	NA	NA	CASSLDRGNQPQHF	TGTGCCAGCAGCTTAGATAGGGGAAATCAGCCCCAGCATTTT
TRBV27	TRBJ1-2	NA	NA	CASSLTANYGYTF	TGTGCCAGCAGTTTAACTGCTAACTATGGCTACACCTTC
TRBV28	TRBJ2-2	TRBD2	once	CASSLPSLAGGDTANTGELFF	TGTGCCAGCAGTCTTCCCTCACTAGCGGGAGGTGACACCGCGAACACCGGGGAGCTGTTTTTT
TRBV2	TRBJ2-3	NA	once	CASRPQTVFTDTQYF	TGTGCCAGCAGACCCCAAACAGTTTTCACAGATACGCAGTATTTT
TRBV6-5	TRBJ1-2	NA	NA	CASSYGLNYGYTF	TGTGCCAGCAGTTATGGCCTTAACTATGGCTACACCTTC
TRBV5-6	TRBJ2-3	TRBD2	NA	CASSPGLAGGADTQYF	TGTGCCAGCAGCCCGGGACTAGCGGGAGGGGCAGATACGCAGTATTTT
TRBV5-1	TRBJ2-7	NA	NA	CASRTGVTYEQYF	TGCGCCAGCAGAACGGGAGTCACCTACGAGCAGTACTTC
TRBV6-5	TRBJ2-2	TRBD2	once	CASSHGGRNTGELFF	TGTGCCAGCAGCCACGGGGGGAGGAACACCGGGGAGCTGTTTTTT
TRBV19	TRBJ2-1	TRBD2	NA	CASSWGGMDEQFF	TGTGCCAGTAGTTGGGGGGGAATGGATGAGCAGTTCTTC
TRBV10-3	TRBJ2-3	TRBD1	NA	CAIRGDRGPGTDTQYF	TGTGCCATCAGGGGGGACAGGGGCCCTGGGACAGATACGCAGTATTTT
TRBV7-2	TRBJ2-5	NA	NA	CASRATRNQETQYF	TGTGCCAGCAGGGCAACTAGGAACCAAGAGACCCAGTACTTC
TRBV6-5	TRBJ2-7	TRBD1	NA	CASSFGTVGPYEQYF	TGTGCCAGCAGTTTTGGGACAGTCGGTCCCTACGAGCAGTACTTC
TRBV28	TRBJ2-2	TRBD1	once	CASSLGGDSGELFF	TGTGCCAGCAGTTTAGGTGGGGACAGCGGGGAGCTGTTTTTT
TRBV9	TRBJ2-2	TRBD2	NA	CASSALAGGGTGELFF	TGTGCCAGCAGCGCCCTAGCGGGAGGGGGAACCGGGGAGCTGTTTTTT
TRBV2	TRBJ2-7	TRBD1	NA	CASSGVGTGGDEQYF	TGTGCCAGCAGTGGGGTTGGGACAGGGGGCGACGAGCAGTACTTC
TRBV2	TRBJ2-6	TRBD1	few	CASSGTGELSGANVLTF	TGTGCCAGCAGTGGGACAGGGGAACTGTCTGGGGCCAACGTCCTGACTTTC
TRBV9	TRBJ2-3	TRBD2	NA	CASSVSGAGGTDTQYF	TGTGCCAGCAGCGTGTCCGGCGCGGGAGGAACAGATACGCAGTATTTT
TRBV5-6	TRBJ2-1	NA	NA	CASSPRRGAEQFF	TGTGCCAGCAGCCCGAGGAGGGGCGCTGAGCAGTTCTTC
TRBV5-4	TRBJ1-1	TRBD1	NA	CASSNRQGMNTEAFF	TGTGCCAGCAGCAACAGACAGGGAATGAACACTGAAGCTTTCTTT
TRBV7-2	TRBJ1-4	NA	NA	CASSFYGEVEKLFF	TGTGCCAGCAGCTTTTACGGGGAGGTTGAAAAACTGTTTTTT
TRBV5-1	TRBJ1-1	NA	once	CASSLGGGNTEAFF	TGCGCCAGCAGCTTGGGAGGGGGGAACACTGAAGCTTTCTTT
TRBV15	TRBJ2-1	NA	few	CATSRVGVADITYNEQFF	TGTGCCACCAGCAGAGTAGGAGTAGCGGATATAACCTACAATGAGCAGTTCTTC
TRBV6-6	TRBJ1-6	TRBD1	NA	CASSKTGENSPLHF	TGTGCCAGCAGTAAAACAGGGGAAAATTCACCCCTCCACTTT
TRBV7-9	TRBJ2-1	NA	few	CASTPRGTNEQFF	TGTGCCAGCACCCCCCGTGGCACCAATGAGCAGTTCTTC
TRBV7-3	TRBJ2-7	NA	NA	CASSLIVDEQYF	TGTGCCAGCAGCTTAATAGTCGACGAGCAGTACTTC
TRBV28	TRBJ2-1	NA	NA	CASSPPGVFSYNEQFF	TGTGCCAGCAGCCCCCCCGGGGTTTTCTCCTACAATGAGCAGTTCTTC
TRBV30	TRBJ1-1	NA	once	CAWSVGHLNTEAFF	TGTGCCTGGAGTGTTGGACACTTGAACACTGAAGCTTTCTTT
TRBV7-9	TRBJ1-5	NA	few	CASSPEEGTWMGQPQHF	TGTGCCAGCAGCCCCGAGGAGGGAACGTGGATGGGTCAGCCCCAGCATTTT
TRBV7-2	TRBJ2-1	TRBD2	NA	CASSLGWTSGRGEQFF	TGTGCCAGCAGCTTAGGTTGGACTAGCGGGAGGGGTGAGCAGTTCTTC
TRBV15	TRBJ2-7	NA	NA	CATSRFGGRRASYEQYF	TGTGCCACCAGCAGGTTCGGGGGTCGACGCGCCTCCTACGAGCAGTACTTC
TRBV6-1	TRBJ1-5	NA	NA	CASTTQGNQPQHF	TGTGCCAGCACGACACAGGGAAATCAGCCCCAGCATTTT
TRBV5-4	TRBJ2-2	NA	NA	CASSLIVLDSRTGELFF	TGTGCCAGCAGCTTGATAGTTCTAGACTCTAGGACCGGGGAGCTGTTTTTT
TRBV9	TRBJ1-1	TRBD1	NA	CASSTRDRANTEAFF	TGTGCCAGCAGCACCCGAGACAGGGCCAACACTGAAGCTTTCTTT
TRBV7-2	TRBJ1-1	NA	once	CASRKAGISTEAFF	TGTGCCAGCAGAAAGGCGGGGATCAGCACTGAAGCTTTCTTT
TRBV6-5	TRBJ2-5	NA	NA	CASSRRLVLQETQYF	TGTGCCAGCAGTCGCCGACTAGTGCTCCAAGAGACCCAGTACTTC
TRBV7-9	TRBJ2-2	TRBD2	NA	CASSPKTSPNTGELFF	TGTGCCAGCAGCCCCAAGACTAGCCCGAACACCGGGGAGCTGTTTTTT
TRBV11-2	TRBJ1-4	TRBD1	NA	CASSQPGQNEKLFF	TGTGCCAGCAGCCAACCGGGACAGAATGAAAAACTGTTTTTT
TRBV5-1	TRBJ2-1	TRBD2	once	CASSSETSGSRGTYNEQFF	TGCGCCAGCAGCTCCGAGACTAGCGGGAGCCGAGGGACCTACAATGAGCAGTTCTTC
TRBV5-5	TRBJ2-3	NA	NA	CASSPPGDGSTDTQYF	TGTGCCAGCAGCCCCCCGGGGGACGGAAGCACAGATACGCAGTATTTT
TRBV4-1	TRBJ1-1	NA	NA	CASSQESLVWNTEAFF	TGCGCCAGCAGCCAAGAGAGCCTAGTATGGAACACTGAAGCTTTCTTT
TRBV7-9	TRBJ1-4	TRBD1	NA	CASSRTGSFEKLFF	TGTGCCAGCAGCCGGACAGGGAGTTTCGAAAAACTGTTTTTT
TRBV30	TRBJ1-2	NA	NA	CAWSTVDLGYTF	TGTGCCTGGAGTACCGTGGACTTAGGCTACACCTTC